This T cell receptor beta chain was captured in a study of shared clonotypes between healthy human individuals. Notes on the study in general: A handful of donors showed sharing of around 5% of naive CD4 clonotypes.

Concerning this clone: Its antigen is still unknown.

The assay was immunoSEQ multiplex PCR, and TCRdb's table has in-frame clones only and misses some. The sample lists more than 900,000 clones; about 84% were seen once. With V trimmed by 6 bases and J by 0 bases, 7 bases remained unmatched. CDR3 length: 18 amino acids. Germline V gene data show CDR1 as ENHRY and CDR2 as SYGVKD. The chain couples TRBV10-3 to TRBJ2-2, with TRBD2 matching over 13 bases. This clonotype was obtained from a man between 18 and 35 years old in good health. Some clones in this sample may be carry-over from other donors' samples. Sequenced input: memory CD4+ T cells from PBMCs. This sample's subset: CD45RA-negative fraction. CDR3: CAISKTGTSGANTGELFF. In DNA, the CDR3 is TGTGCCATCAGCAAAACCGGGACTAGCGGGGCGAACACCGGGGAGCTGTTTTTT.